This T cell receptor beta chain was sequenced for a study of blood T cell repertoires in COVID-19. Study in general: The origin of the acute and convalescent COVID-19 samples was the United States, Italy and Spain. In each case, the material was cDNA or gDNA derived from T cells, B-cell-depleted T cells, or PBMCs.

Authors' methods: Researchers report that nucleated cell counts were estimated from reference gene primer amplification. Assay: immunoSEQ multiplex PCR; the TCRdb copy retains only in-frame clones and omits some. The V and J calls and clone size come from that table; D and trimming were worked out from the DNA. This table has about 64,000 clones, approximately 83% appearing once. The sample comprised peripheral blood. The TCR comes from a man between 35 and 55 years old with acute or convalescent COVID-19.

CDR3 nucleotide sequence: TGTGCCAGCAGTCCTGAGGGGGGGAGTGGGGAGACCCAGTACTTC. Its protein product is CASSPEGGSGETQYF. This rearrangement joins TRBV2 to TRBJ2-5, with D perhaps TRBD2 (7 bases). This CDR3 has 15 amino acids. The V and J ends lost 5 bases and 5 bases respectively, with 18 bases between them. The germline V gene encodes CDR1 SNHLY and CDR2 FYNNEI.